These T cell receptor beta chains were read from a single sample in a study of monozygotic twins with inflammatory bowel disease. TCRdb reanalyzed the 5' RACE reads and collapses them to one entry per CDR3 protein, without DNA. Its table lists a few hundred thousand distinct CDR3 sequences. Sequencing input: blood. The source is a human donor with ulcerative colitis or Crohn's disease, or a healthy co-twin of an affected twin (not recorded which). CDR3s include the opening cysteine and the closing phenylalanine or tryptophan.

V	J	CDR3
TRBV27	TRBJ1-4	CASSLSRTVLEKLFF
TRBV2	TRBJ2-7	CAVRDYYEQYF
TRBV5-1	TRBJ1-1	CASSLYVKTEAFF
TRBV12-3/TRBV12-4	TRBJ2-5	CASSPQGGKETQYF
TRBV5-5	TRBJ2-1	CASSLAHWAEGYNEQFF
TRBV5-1	TRBJ1-5	CASSPHGGQPQHF
TRBV5-6	TRBJ2-1	CASSRRAGGLIYHEQFF
TRBV5-6	TRBJ2-5	CASSPRPGQGRKTQYF
TRBV15	TRBJ1-5	CATSLGRGRSNQPQHF
TRBV18	TRBJ2-5	CASSPSGDRRETQYF
TRBV5-1	TRBJ2-2	CASSKDSYTGELFF
TRBV15	TRBJ1-5	CATSRGGDRRNQPQHF
TRBV5-1	TRBJ1-1	CASSAGQYMNTEAFF
TRBV11-2	TRBJ2-7	CASSFGVQNEQYF
TRBV7-2	TRBJ2-5	CASSFLSGGETQYF
TRBV20-1	TRBJ1-5	CSARDGYSNQPQHF
TRBV6-5	TRBJ1-3	CASSYGVSGNTIYF
TRBV25-1	TRBJ2-3	CASSDWRIDTQYF
TRBV5-1	TRBJ1-1	CASRTGGYTEAFF
TRBV5-6	TRBJ2-4	CASSLDRVSASRMQYF
TRBV6-5	TRBJ2-6	CASSYSGGSGANVLTF
TRBV4-1	TRBJ2-3	CASSQEFRGITDTQYF
TRBV7-2	TRBJ1-2	CASSLMAGANYGYTF
TRBV20-1	TRBJ1-1	CSARGTGGGGTEAFF
TRBV3-1	TRBJ2-3	CASSQDLAWPPSTDTQYF
TRBV7-9	TRBJ2-7	CASSSQTWGGRSEQYF
TRBV4-1	TRBJ1-1	CASSQDLIRAGTEAFF
TRBV7-2	TRBJ2-3	CASSLRLGRVADTQYF
TRBV13	TRBJ2-1	CASSPRGGNLYNEQFF
TRBV18	TRBJ1-1	CASSTDRANTEAFF
TRBV18	TRBJ1-1	CASSTARNAEAFF
TRBV10-3	TRBJ2-7	CAISDGGPYEQYF
TRBV11-3	TRBJ2-2	CASSLQGARSGELFF
TRBV12-3/TRBV12-4	TRBJ2-7	CASSFTRPQPYEQYF
TRBV28	TRBJ2-1	CASSSGLAGGRNEQFF
TRBV6-2/TRBV6-3	TRBJ1-1	CASRLEGTENTEAFF
TRBV5-1	TRBJ2-7	CASSFTGTAIFFEQYF
TRBV5-5	TRBJ2-5	CASSFRLQGSVPQETRYF
TRBV12-3/TRBV12-4	TRBJ2-2	CASSWATVGFGELFF
TRBV12-3/TRBV12-4	TRBJ2-3	CASSYVPDPVTDTQYF
TRBV6-1	TRBJ2-3	CASRGGASGYTDTQYF
TRBV6-6	TRBJ1-2	CASSSPDRGQGYTF
TRBV2	TRBJ1-1	CASRKGQGMNTEAFF
TRBV20-1	TRBJ2-2	CSARDALLNTGELFF
TRBV6-5	TRBJ1-5	CASSYSYSNQPQHF
TRBV7-9	TRBJ2-5	CASSSDSYETQYF
TRBV5-8	TRBJ2-2	CASSGGMWGVENTGELFF
TRBV29-1	TRBJ2-2	CSAQDSGTGSSGELFF
TRBV20-1	TRBJ1-4	CSAGVPGEKLFF
TRBV5-5	TRBJ2-1	CASSQTGTGMREQFF
TRBV5-4	TRBJ1-1	CASSSKSTEAFF
TRBV20-1	TRBJ1-4	CSAPDRATNEKLFF
TRBV15	TRBJ1-2	CATSSRQGSGYGYTF
TRBV12-3/TRBV12-4	TRBJ2-3	CASSFWRGGSDTQYF
TRBV3-1	TRBJ1-2	CASGQGDGYTF
TRBV18	TRBJ1-4	CASSPRQGEELFF
TRBV5-1	TRBJ2-1	CASSPGLAGAYSYNEQFF
TRBV20-1	TRBJ2-3	CSADRVDTQYF
TRBV18	TRBJ2-7	CASSLRDSSIQPYEQYF